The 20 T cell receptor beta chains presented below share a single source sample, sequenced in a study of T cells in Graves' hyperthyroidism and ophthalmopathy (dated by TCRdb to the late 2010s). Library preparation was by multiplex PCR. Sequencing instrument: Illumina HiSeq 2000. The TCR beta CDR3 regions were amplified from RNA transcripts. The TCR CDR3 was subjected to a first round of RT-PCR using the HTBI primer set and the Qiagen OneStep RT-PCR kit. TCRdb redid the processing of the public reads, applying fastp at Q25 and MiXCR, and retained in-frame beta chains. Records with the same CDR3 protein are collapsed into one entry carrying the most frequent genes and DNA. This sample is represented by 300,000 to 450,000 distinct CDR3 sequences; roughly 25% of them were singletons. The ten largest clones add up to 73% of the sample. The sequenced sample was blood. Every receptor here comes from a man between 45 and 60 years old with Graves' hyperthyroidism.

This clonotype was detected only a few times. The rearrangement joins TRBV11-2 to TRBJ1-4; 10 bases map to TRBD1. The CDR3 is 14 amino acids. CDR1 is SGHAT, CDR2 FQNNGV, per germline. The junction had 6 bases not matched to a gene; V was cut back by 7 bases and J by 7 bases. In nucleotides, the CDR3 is TGTGCCAGCAATGACAGGGGGCGCAGTGAAAAACTGTTTTTT. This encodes CASNDRGRSEKLFF.

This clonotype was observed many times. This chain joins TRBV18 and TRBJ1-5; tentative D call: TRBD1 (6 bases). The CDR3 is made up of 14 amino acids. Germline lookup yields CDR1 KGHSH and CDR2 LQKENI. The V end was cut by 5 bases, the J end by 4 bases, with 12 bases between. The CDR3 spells CASSSLGGNQPQHF. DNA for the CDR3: TGTGCCAGCTCATCTTTAGGGGGAAATCAGCCCCAGCATTTT.

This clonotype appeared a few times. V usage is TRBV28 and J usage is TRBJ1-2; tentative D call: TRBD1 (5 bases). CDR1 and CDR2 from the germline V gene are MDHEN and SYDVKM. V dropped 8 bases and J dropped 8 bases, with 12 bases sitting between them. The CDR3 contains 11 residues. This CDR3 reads CASCRDGGYTF. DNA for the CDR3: TGTGCCAGCTGCCGGGACGGAGGCTACACCTTC.

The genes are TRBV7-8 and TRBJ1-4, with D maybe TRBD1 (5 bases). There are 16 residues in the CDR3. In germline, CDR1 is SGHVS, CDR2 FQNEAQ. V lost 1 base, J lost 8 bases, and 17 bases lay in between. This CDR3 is CASSLGRGPGREKLFF. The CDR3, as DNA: TGTGCCAGCAGCTTAGGGAGGGGACCAGGACGGGAAAAACTGTTTTTT.

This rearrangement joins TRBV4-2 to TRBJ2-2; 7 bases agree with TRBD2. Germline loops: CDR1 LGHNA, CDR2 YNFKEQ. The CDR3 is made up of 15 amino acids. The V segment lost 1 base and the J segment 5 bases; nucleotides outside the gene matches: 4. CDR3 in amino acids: CASSQASGGTGELFF. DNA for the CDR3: TGTGCCAGCAGCCAAGCATCGGGGGGAACCGGGGAGCTGTTTTTT.

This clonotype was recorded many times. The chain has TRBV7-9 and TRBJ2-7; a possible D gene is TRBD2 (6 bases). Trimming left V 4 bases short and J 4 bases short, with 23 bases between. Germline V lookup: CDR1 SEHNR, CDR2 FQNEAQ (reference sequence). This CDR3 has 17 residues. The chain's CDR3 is CASSSGSLAARLYEQYF. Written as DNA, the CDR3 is TGTGCCAGCAGCTCAGGATCATTAGCGGCCCGACTTTACGAGCAGTACTTC. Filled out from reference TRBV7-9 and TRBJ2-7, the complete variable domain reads DTGVSQNPRHKITKRGQNVTFRCDPISEHNRLYWYRQTLGQGPEFLTYFQNEAQLEKSRLLSDRFSAERPKGSFSTLEIQRTEQGDSAMYLCASSSGSLAARLYEQYFGPGTRLTVT.

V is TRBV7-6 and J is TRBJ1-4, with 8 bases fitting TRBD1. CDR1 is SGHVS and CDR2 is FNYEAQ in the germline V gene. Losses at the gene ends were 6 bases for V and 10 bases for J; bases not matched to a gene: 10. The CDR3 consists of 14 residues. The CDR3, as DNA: TGTGCCAGCAGTCAGATGGACAGGGACGGAAAACTGTTTTTT. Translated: CASSQMDRDGKLFF.

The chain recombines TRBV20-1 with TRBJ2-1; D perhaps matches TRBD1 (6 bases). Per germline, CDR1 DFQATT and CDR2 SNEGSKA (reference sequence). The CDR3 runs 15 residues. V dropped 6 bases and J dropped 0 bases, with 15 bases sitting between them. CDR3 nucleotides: TGCAGTGCCAACAGGGAAAGTAGCTCCTACAATGAGCAGTTCTTC. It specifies CSANRESSSYNEQFF.

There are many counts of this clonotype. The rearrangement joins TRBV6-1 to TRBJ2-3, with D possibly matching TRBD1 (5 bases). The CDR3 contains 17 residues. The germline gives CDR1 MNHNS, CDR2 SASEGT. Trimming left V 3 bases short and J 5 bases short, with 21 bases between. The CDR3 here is CASSEDTGPLGGDTQYF. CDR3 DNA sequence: TGTGCCAGCAGTGAGGACACCGGGCCCCTCGGCGGAGATACGCAGTATTTT.

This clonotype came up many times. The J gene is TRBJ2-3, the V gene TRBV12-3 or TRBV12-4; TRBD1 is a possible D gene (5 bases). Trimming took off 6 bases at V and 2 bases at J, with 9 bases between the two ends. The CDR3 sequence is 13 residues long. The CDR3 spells CASRGRITDTQYF. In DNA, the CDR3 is TGTGCCAGCAGGGGGCGGATCACAGATACGCAGTATTTT.

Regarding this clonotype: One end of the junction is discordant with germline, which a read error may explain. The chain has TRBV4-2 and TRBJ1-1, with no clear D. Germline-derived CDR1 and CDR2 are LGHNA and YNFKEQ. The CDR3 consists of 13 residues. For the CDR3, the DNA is TGTGCCAGCAGCCAAGATTCGAACACTGGAGCTTTCTTT. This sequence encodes CASSQDSNTGAFF.

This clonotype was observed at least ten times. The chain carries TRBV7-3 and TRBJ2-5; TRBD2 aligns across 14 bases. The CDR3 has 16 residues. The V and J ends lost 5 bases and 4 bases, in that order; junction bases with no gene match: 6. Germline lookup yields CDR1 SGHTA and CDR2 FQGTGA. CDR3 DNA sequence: TGTGCCAGCAGCCCCGGACTAGCGGGAGGTGGAGAGACCCAGTACTTC. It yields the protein CASSPGLAGGGETQYF.

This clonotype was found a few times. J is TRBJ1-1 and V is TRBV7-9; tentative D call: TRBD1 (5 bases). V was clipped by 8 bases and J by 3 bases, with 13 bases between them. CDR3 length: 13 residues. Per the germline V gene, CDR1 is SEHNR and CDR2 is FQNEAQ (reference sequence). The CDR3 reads CASRGMGYTEAFF. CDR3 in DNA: TGTGCCAGCCGGGGGATGGGGTACACTGAAGCTTTCTTT.

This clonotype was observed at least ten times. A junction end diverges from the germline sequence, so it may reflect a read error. The CDR3: CASSLGVEQFF. As DNA, the CDR3 is TGCGCCAGCAGCCTAGGGGTTGAGCAGTTCTTC. The chain carries TRBV12-3 or TRBV12-4 and TRBJ2-1; TRBD1 is a possible D gene (5 bases). The CDR3 runs to 11 residues.

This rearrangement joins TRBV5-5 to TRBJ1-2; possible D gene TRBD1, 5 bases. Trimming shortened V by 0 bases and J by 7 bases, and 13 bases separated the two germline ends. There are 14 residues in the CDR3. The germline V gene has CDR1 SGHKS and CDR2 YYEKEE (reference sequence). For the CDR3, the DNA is TGTGCCAGCAGCTTGGAGGATCCGGGGACTGGCTACACCTTC. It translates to CASSLEDPGTGYTF.

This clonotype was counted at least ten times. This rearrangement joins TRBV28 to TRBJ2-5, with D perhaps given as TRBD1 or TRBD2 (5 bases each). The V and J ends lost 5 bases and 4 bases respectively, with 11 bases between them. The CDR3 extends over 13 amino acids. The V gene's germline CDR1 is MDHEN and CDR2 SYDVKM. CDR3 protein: CASSRDVRETQYF. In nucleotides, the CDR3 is TGTGCCAGCAGTAGGGACGTTAGAGAGACCCAGTACTTC.

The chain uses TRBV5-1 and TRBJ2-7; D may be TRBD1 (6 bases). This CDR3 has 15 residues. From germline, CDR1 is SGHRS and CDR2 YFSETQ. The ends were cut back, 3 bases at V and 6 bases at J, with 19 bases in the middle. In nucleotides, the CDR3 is TGCGCCAGCAGCTCGAATGAGGGGGTGAGGGTCGAGCAGTACTTC. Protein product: CASSSNEGVRVEQYF.

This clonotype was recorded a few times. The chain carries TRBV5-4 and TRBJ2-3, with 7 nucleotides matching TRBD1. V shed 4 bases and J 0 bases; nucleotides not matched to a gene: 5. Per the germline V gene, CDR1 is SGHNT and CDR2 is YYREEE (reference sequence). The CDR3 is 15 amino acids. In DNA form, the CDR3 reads TGTGCCAGCAGCGTCCAGGGGGTGAGCACAGATACGCAGTATTTT. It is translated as CASSVQGVSTDTQYF.

CDR3 amino acids: CASSELGQSGYGYTF. The CDR3 DNA follows: TGTGCCAGCAGTGAATTGGGTCAGTCGGGCTATGGCTACACCTTC. The rearrangement uses TRBV6-1 and TRBJ1-2; D is uncertain. This CDR3 has 15 residues. Germline V gene lookup returns CDR1 MNHNS and CDR2 SASEGT. Trimming took 2 bases from V and 4 from J, leaving 14 bases between them.

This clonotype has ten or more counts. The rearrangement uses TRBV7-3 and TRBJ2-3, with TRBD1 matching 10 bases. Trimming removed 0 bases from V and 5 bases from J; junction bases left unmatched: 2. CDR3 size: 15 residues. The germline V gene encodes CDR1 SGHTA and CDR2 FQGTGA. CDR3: CASSLTGTGVDTQYF. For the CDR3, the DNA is TGTGCCAGCAGCTTAACCGGGACAGGGGTAGATACGCAGTATTTT.